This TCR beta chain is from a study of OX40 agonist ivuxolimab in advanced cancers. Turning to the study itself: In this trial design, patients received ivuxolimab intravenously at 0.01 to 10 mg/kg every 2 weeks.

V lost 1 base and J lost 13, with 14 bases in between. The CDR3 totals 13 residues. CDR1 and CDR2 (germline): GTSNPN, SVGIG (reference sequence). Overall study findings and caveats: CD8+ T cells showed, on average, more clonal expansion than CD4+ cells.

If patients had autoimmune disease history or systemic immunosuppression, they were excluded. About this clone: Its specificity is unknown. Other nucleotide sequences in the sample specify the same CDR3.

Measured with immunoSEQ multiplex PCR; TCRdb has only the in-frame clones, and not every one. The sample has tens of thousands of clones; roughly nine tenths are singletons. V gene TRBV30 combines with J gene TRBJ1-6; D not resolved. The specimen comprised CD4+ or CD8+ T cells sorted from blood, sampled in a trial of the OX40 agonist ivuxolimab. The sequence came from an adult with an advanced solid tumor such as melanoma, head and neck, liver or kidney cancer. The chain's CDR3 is CAWSATPGSPLHF. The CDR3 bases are TGTGCCTGGAGTGCGACTCCCGGCTCGCCCCTCCACTTT.